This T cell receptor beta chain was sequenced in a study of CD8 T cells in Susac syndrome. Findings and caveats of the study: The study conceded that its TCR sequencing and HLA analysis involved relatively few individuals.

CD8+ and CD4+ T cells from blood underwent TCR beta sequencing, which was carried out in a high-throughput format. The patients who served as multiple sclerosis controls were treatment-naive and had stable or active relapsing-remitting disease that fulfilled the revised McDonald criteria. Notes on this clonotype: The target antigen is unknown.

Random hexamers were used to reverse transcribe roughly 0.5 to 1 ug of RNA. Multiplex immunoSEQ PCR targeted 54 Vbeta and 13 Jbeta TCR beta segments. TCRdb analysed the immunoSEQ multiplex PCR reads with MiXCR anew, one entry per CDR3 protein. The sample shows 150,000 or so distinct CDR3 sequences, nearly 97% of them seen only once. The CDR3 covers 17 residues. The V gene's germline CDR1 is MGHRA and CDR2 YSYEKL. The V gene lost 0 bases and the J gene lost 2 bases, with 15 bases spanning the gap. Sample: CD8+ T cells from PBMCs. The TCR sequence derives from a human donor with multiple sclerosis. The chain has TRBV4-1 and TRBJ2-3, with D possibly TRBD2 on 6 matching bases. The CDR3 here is CASSQDLLAGVTDTQYF. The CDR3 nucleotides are TGCGCCAGCAGCCAAGATCTACTAGCCGGGGTCACAGATACGCAGTATTTT.